What follows are 5 T cell receptor beta chains derived from one specimen sequenced in a study of blood T cell repertoires in COVID-19. Profiled with immunoSEQ multiplex PCR; TCRdb holds only in-frame clones, not every one. The sample gives approximately 53,000 clones, about 90% of which show up once; more than 2% is in the top ten. The specimen sequenced was peripheral blood. These receptors were obtained from a human donor in a cohort sampled during active COVID-19.

V gene TRBV7-2 combines with J gene TRBJ2-3, with TRBD2 matching 7 bases. Trimming removed 1 base from V and 5 bases from J; junction bases left unmatched: 6. Germline V CDR1 and CDR2: SGHTA, FQGNSA. This CDR3 spans 15 amino acids. CDR3 sequence reads: CASSLGAGVGDTQYF. CDR3 DNA: TGTGCCAGCAGCTTAGGGGCGGGAGTGGGAGATACGCAGTATTTT.

This clone was counted only a few times. The J gene is TRBJ2-7, the V gene TRBV7-9; TRBD2 might be the D (6 bases). This CDR3 has 16 residues. V was pared by 4 bases and J by 3 bases, with 19 bases between. In germline, CDR1 is SEHNR, CDR2 FQNEAQ (reference sequence). The CDR3 DNA reads TGTGCCAGCAGCTCGAGGAGGGCTACTCCAGACTACGAGCAGTACTTC. This translates into CASSSRRATPDYEQYF.

The chain combines TRBV5-6 with TRBJ2-3; TRBD2 is a possible D gene (5 bases). CDR3 length: 16 amino acids. Germline-derived CDR1 and CDR2 are SGHDT and YYEEEE. Between the trimmed V and J ends, which lost 1 base and 1 base, there was a span of 13 bases. Here the CDR3 reads CASSLMGFGGTDTQYF. For the CDR3, the DNA is TGTGCCAGCAGCTTGATGGGGTTCGGGGGCACAGATACGCAGTATTTT.

CDR3 DNA sequence: TGTGCCAGCAGTTTGACTAGCGGGATGGTGACAGATACGCAGTATTTT. Translation gives CASSLTSGMVTDTQYF. V is TRBV28 and J is TRBJ2-3, with 11 bases that match TRBD2. V dropped 3 bases and J dropped 3; count of bases not matched to a gene: 5. Germline V lookup: CDR1 MDHEN, CDR2 SYDVKM. The CDR3 has 16 residues.

This clone was seen only a few times. The chain joins TRBV3-1 (or the pseudogene TRBV3-2) to TRBJ2-5; 7 nucleotides agree with TRBD2. J was trimmed by 7 bases and V by 0 bases; bases with no gene match: 23. The CDR3 contains 20 residues. The germline gives CDR1 LGHDT, CDR2 YNNKEL (reference sequence). CDR3 loop: CASSQECTGGLARVKGTQYF. DNA of the CDR3: TGTGCCAGCAGCCAAGAATGTACGGGGGGTTTAGCAAGGGTAAAGGGGACCCAGTACTTC.